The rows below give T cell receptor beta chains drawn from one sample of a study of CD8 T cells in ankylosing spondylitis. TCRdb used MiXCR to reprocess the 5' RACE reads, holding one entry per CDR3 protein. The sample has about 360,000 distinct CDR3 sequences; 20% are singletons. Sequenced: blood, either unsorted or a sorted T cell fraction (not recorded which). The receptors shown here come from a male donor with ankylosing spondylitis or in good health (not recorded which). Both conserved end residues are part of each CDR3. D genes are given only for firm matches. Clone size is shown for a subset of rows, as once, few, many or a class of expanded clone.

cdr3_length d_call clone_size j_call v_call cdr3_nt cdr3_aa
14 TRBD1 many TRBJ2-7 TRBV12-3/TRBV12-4 TGTGCCAGCAGCGCGGGGACAGGGGCCTACGAGCAGTACTTC CASSAGTGAYEQYF
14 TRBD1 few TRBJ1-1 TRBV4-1 TGCGCCAGCAGCCCGGGACAGGGGGGGACTGAAGCTTTCTTT CASSPGQGGTEAFF
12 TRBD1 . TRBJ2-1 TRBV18 TGTGCCAGCTCACCACCCGGGACAGGGCAGTTCTTC CASSPPGTGQFF
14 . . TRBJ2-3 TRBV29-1 TGCAGCGTTCAATCAGGGGATAGCATTTATACGCAGTATTTT CSVQSGDSIYTQYF
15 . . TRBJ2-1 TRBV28 TGTGCCAGCAGTTTTCCGGCGGGACCAGACAATGAGCAGTTCTTC CASSFPAGPDNEQFF
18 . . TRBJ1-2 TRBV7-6 TGTGCCAGCAGCGGGATGGAGGGCGGCTCACCAGCTAACTATGGCTACACCTTC CASSGMEGGSPANYGYTF
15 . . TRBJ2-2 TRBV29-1 TGCAGCGTTGATTTAAGGGGCATGGGCACCGGGGAGCTGTTTTTT CSVDLRGMGTGELFF
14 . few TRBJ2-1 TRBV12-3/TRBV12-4 TGTGCCAGCAGCCTCCCCGCGGGGCCCAATGAGCAGTTCTTC CASSLPAGPNEQFF
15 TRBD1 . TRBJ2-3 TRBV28 TGTGCCAGCAGTCTCCACAGGGGCGGGCCAGATACGCAGTATTTT CASSLHRGGPDTQYF
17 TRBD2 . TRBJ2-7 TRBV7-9 TGTGCCAGCAGCCGGGGACTAGCGGGGGAGGCCTCCTACGAGCAGTACTTC CASSRGLAGEASYEQYF
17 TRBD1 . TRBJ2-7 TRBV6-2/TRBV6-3 TGTGCCAGCAGTTACTCTCGGGACAGGGGCCCGAACTACGAGCAGTACTTC CASSYSRDRGPNYEQYF
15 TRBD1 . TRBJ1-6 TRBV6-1 TGTGCCAGCAGTCCCGGGACAGGGGGTTTTACACCCCTCCACTTT CASSPGTGGFTPLHF
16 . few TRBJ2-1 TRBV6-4 TGTGCCAGCAGTGACCCCAAAGGGCCCCTCTACAATGAGCAGTTCTTC CASSDPKGPLYNEQFF
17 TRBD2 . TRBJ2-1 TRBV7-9 TGTGCCAGCAGCGATACCTCGCGGGGGTTCAAAGGCAATGAGCAGTTCTTC CASSDTSRGFKGNEQFF
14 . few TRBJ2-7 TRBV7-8 TGTGCCAGCAGCCAAGATCCACATTCCTACGAGCAGTACTTC CASSQDPHSYEQYF
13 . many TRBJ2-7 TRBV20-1 TGCAGTGCTAGATACAGGGCCTCCTACGAGCAGTACTTC CSARYRASYEQYF